A selection of T cell receptor beta chains follows, all from one sample in a study of shared clonotypes between healthy human individuals. Only in-frame clones appear in the TCRdb table, and some are missing; sequencing was by immunoSEQ multiplex PCR. The sample has hundreds of thousands of clones; about 96% are singletons. Material for sequencing was naive CD8+ T cells sorted from blood. Receptors originate from a woman between 25 and 40 years old in good health. Both conserved end residues are part of each CDR3. Fields, in order: D gene, V gene, J gene, CDR3 length, clone size, CDR3 protein, CDR3 DNA. The D gene is left open where the match is weak. A row's size may be missing; if present it is once, few, many or a size class.

>TRBD1|TRBV28|TRBJ2-7|14|-
CASSWGTGSYEQYF
TGTGCCAGCAGTTGGGGGACAGGGTCCTACGAGCAGTACTTC
>TRBD2|TRBV7-9|TRBJ2-1|15|once
CASSLLAGSYNEQFF
TGTGCCAGCAGTCTTCTAGCGGGATCCTACAATGAGCAGTTCTTC
>-|TRBV27|TRBJ2-7|17|once
CASSLLPPTGSGYEQYF
TGTGCCAGCAGTTTATTGCCCCCGACTGGGAGTGGCTACGAGCAGTACTTC
>-|TRBV28|TRBJ2-7|15|-
CASSLVGGAQVVGNF
TGTGCCAGCAGTTTAGTAGGGGGGGCGCAAGTTGTAGGGAACTTC
>-|TRBV4-1|TRBJ1-1|15|-
CASSQSDSSNTEAFF
TGCGCCAGCAGCCAATCGGACAGTTCGAACACTGAAGCTTTCTTT
>TRBD2|TRBV7-9|TRBJ2-1|16|-
CASSQTRTSGSDEQFF
TGTGCCAGCAGCCAAACGCGGACTAGCGGGAGTGATGAGCAGTTCTTC
>TRBD2|TRBV27|TRBJ2-7|15|-
CASSLYAGGPKEQYF
TGTGCCAGCAGTTTATATGCGGGAGGGCCGAAAGAGCAGTACTTC
>-|TRBV27|TRBJ2-7|13|-
CASSSRTPNEQYF
TGTGCCAGCAGTTCTCGTACCCCCAACGAGCAGTACTTC
>TRBD2|TRBV28|TRBJ2-2|17|-
CASSLPSGRIHTGELFF
TGTGCCAGCAGTTTACCTAGCGGGAGGATCCACACCGGGGAGCTGTTTTTT
>-|TRBV28|TRBJ2-7|14|-
CASRQLVISYEQYF
TGTGCCAGCCGCCAGCTGGTGATCTCCTACGAGCAGTACTTC
>-|TRBV15|TRBJ2-5|14|-
CATSDLDEGGTQYF
TGTGCCACCAGCGACCTGGATGAGGGGGGGACCCAGTACTTC
>TRBD1|TRBV19|TRBJ2-3|17|-
CASSDPGTGFYTDTQYF
TGTGCCAGTAGTGACCCCGGGACAGGGTTTTACACAGATACGCAGTATTTT
>-|TRBV4-1|TRBJ2-1|13|-
CASSQNPGNEQFF
TGCGCCAGCAGCCAGAATCCTGGGAATGAGCAGTTCTTC
>TRBD1|TRBV13|TRBJ2-7|15|-
CASSSTGTGSYEQYF
TGTGCCAGCAGCTCGACCGGGACAGGGTCCTACGAGCAGTACTTC
>-|TRBV2|TRBJ2-1|14|-
CASSDLWAGYEQFF
TGTGCCAGCAGTGATTTATGGGCAGGGTATGAGCAGTTCTTC
>-|TRBV28|TRBJ2-5|13|-
CASSLDGQETQYF
TGTGCCAGCAGTTTGGACGGCCAAGAGACCCAGTACTTC
>-|TRBV29-1|TRBJ2-3|15|-
CSVVLARYTTDTQYF
TGCAGCGTTGTTTTAGCCCGATACACCACAGATACGCAGTATTTT
>-|TRBV7-7|TRBJ2-3|15|-
CASSLGRRSTDTQYF
TGTGCCAGCAGCTTGGGCAGGAGATCGACAGATACGCAGTATTTT
>TRBD2|TRBV11-3|TRBJ2-2|16|-
CASSPGLAGGTGELFF
TGTGCCAGCAGCCCTGGACTAGCGGGAGGAACCGGGGAGCTGTTTTTT
>-|TRBV7-8|TRBJ1-5|17|-
CASSLAVGRGVAQPQHF
TGTGCCAGCAGCTTAGCTGTCGGCAGGGGAGTAGCGCAGCCCCAGCATTTT
>-|TRBV2|TRBJ2-7|13|-
CASRSGFSYEQYF
TGTGCCAGCAGAAGCGGGTTTTCCTACGAGCAGTACTTC
>-|TRBV9|TRBJ2-7|21|once
CASSVEPTARLDRGGTYEQYF
TGTGCCAGCAGCGTAGAACCTACCGCCCGATTAGACAGGGGAGGGACCTACGAGCAGTACTTC
>TRBD1|TRBV7-9|TRBJ1-1|14|-
CASSVTGGDTEAFF
TGTGCCAGCAGCGTGACAGGGGGGGACACTGAAGCTTTCTTT
>-|TRBV28|TRBJ1-5|13|-
CASSFRLNQPQHF
TGTGCCAGCAGTTTCCGGCTCAATCAGCCCCAGCATTTT
>-|TRBV28|TRBJ1-5|13|-
CASSLPRNQPQHF
TGTGCCAGCAGCCTCCCCCGCAATCAGCCCCAGCATTTT
>TRBD2|TRBV27|TRBJ2-7|16|-
CASSLSPGSGTYEQYF
TGTGCCAGCAGTTTATCCCCGGGAAGCGGGACTTACGAGCAGTACTTC
>TRBD1|TRBV6-4|TRBJ2-2|16|-
CASSDGTVLNTGELFF
TGTGCCAGCAGTGATGGGACAGTGTTAAACACCGGGGAGCTGTTTTTT
>TRBD1|TRBV7-9|TRBJ1-2|13|-
CASRAQGAEGYTF
TGTGCCAGCAGAGCACAGGGGGCGGAGGGCTACACCTTC
>-|TRBV5-4|TRBJ2-7|15|-
CASSLYGTRGQEQYF
TGTGCCAGCAGCTTGTATGGGACTAGGGGGCAAGAGCAGTACTTC
>TRBD1|TRBV28|TRBJ1-3|14|-
CASSPDRGLNTIYF
TGTGCCAGCAGTCCCGACAGGGGGCTTAACACCATATATTTT
>-|TRBV10-3|TRBJ2-1|14|-
CAISTAGPGNEQFF
TGTGCCATCAGTACCGCGGGACCGGGCAATGAGCAGTTCTTC
>-|TRBV27|TRBJ2-1|15|once
CASSLLESSYNEQFF
TGTGCCAGCAGCCTCCTAGAGAGCTCCTACAATGAGCAGTTCTTC
>-|TRBV27|TRBJ2-5|15|-
CASRKGQISKETQYF
TGTGCCAGCAGAAAAGGACAGATAAGTAAAGAGACCCAGTACTTC
>TRBD1|TRBV28|TRBJ1-2|15|-
CASSPNLTGAYGYTF
TGTGCCAGCAGTCCGAACCTGACAGGGGCCTATGGCTACACCTTC
>TRBD2|TRBV7-8|TRBJ2-5|17|once
CASSVSLLAANQETQYF
TGTGCCAGCAGCGTAAGCCTACTAGCGGCAAATCAAGAGACCCAGTACTTC
>TRBD2|TRBV29-1|TRBJ2-1|13|-
CSVTGTSNNEQFF
TGCAGCGTTACCGGGACTAGCAACAATGAGCAGTTCTTC
>-|TRBV6-1|TRBJ2-2|13|-
CASTGKRTGELFF
TGTGCCAGCACAGGCAAACGTACCGGGGAGCTGTTTTTT
>TRBD1|TRBV19|TRBJ2-7|13|-
CASRRDSRDEQYF
TGTGCCAGTCGTCGGGACAGTCGCGACGAGCAGTACTTC
>-|TRBV9|TRBJ2-1|11|-
CASRGDNEQFF
TGTGCCTCACGCGGGGACAATGAGCAGTTCTTC
>-|TRBV6-5|TRBJ2-7|13|-
CASSYSRENEQYF
TGTGCCAGCAGTTACTCACGGGAGAACGAGCAGTACTTC
>TRBD1|TRBV28|TRBJ1-5|15|-
CASSLDRLLNQPQHF
TGTGCCAGCAGTTTGGACAGGTTACTCAATCAGCCCCAGCATTTT
>-|TRBV19|TRBJ2-1|9|-
CARGNEQFF
TGTGCCCGTGGGAATGAGCAGTTCTTC
>TRBD1|TRBV28|TRBJ2-1|17|-
CASSLAVTGGSYNEQFF
TGTGCCAGCAGTTTAGCGGTGACAGGGGGCTCCTACAATGAGCAGTTCTTC
>TRBD1|TRBV5-6|TRBJ2-7|14|-
CASSFGTGANEQYF
TGTGCCAGCAGCTTTGGGACAGGGGCTAACGAGCAGTACTTC
>-|TRBV19|TRBJ2-1|14|-
CASSIPWMRSEQFF
TGTGCCAGTAGTATACCCTGGATGAGGAGTGAGCAGTTCTTC
>-|TRBV5-1|TRBJ1-1|14|-
CAISLSGVCTEAFF
TGCGCCATCTCTCTCTCAGGGGTTTGTACTGAAGCTTTCTTT
>TRBD1|TRBV10-3|TRBJ2-5|14|-
CAISGGTGIETQYF
TGTGCCATCAGTGGGGGGACAGGGATTGAGACCCAGTACTTC
>TRBD2|TRBV20-1|TRBJ2-1|11|-
CSAPSGAEQFF
TGCAGTGCTCCTAGCGGGGCCGAGCAGTTCTTC
>TRBD2|TRBV19|TRBJ2-3|19|-
CASSYPLAGGANLTDTQYF
TGTGCCAGTAGCTACCCACTAGCGGGAGGCGCGAATCTCACAGATACGCAGTATTTT
>-|TRBV28|TRBJ2-1|13|-
CASSLGGLGEQFF
TGTGCCAGCAGTTTAGGAGGGTTGGGTGAGCAGTTCTTC
>-|TRBV7-6|TRBJ1-1|16|-
CASSPRPGEENTEAFF
TGTGCCAGCAGCCCGCGCCCTGGGGAGGAGAACACTGAAGCTTTCTTT